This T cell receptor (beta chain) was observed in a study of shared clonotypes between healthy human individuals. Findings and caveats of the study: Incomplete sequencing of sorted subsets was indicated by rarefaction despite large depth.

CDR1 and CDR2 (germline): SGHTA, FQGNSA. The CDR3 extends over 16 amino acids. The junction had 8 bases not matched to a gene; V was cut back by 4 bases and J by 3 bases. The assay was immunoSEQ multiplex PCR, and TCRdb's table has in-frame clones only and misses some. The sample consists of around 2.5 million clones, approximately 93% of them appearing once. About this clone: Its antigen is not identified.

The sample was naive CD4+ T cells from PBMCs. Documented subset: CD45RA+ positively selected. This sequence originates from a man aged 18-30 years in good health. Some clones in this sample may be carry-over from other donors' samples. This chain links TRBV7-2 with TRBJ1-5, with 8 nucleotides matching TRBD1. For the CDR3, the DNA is TGTGCCAGCAGCTCCAGGGGGCCGGCCTACAATCAGCCCCAGCATTTT. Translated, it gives CASSSRGPAYNQPQHF.